This entry is about one T cell receptor beta chain. The sample carries other DNA sequences with the same CDR3. The data stem from a study of shared clonotypes between healthy human individuals. The CDR3 has 13 residues. Germline V gene lookup returns CDR1 SQVTM and CDR2 ANQGSEA. V lost 4 bases and J 0 bases, leaving 9 bases between the germline ends. Genomic DNA from each subset was divided evenly over several immunoSEQ plates. Libraries were prepared by immunoSEQ multiplex PCR; TCRdb keeps only in-frame clonotypes and omits some of them. The repertoire consists of just over 2,000,000 clones, with over 85% occurring once and the leading ten covering 0.1% to 0.15%.

The chain uses TRBV29-1 and TRBJ1-1, with D unresolved. The source is a man aged 18 to 35 in good health. The sample consisted of naive CD4+ T cells sorted from blood. Subset specified: CD45RA+ positively selected. CDR3 region: CSVVRHLNTEAFF. The CDR3 nucleotides are TGCAGCGTTGTTCGACACCTGAACACTGAAGCTTTCTTT.